This T cell receptor beta chain was documented in a study of shared clonotypes between healthy human individuals. Looking at the study overall: A donor's plate count was three for CD4 naive and three for CD4 memory; CD8 naive had two and CD8 memory one.

This CDR3 region has 14 residues. Trimming cost V 6 bases and J 2 bases, with 14 bases left between them. CDR1 and CDR2 (germline): MNHEY, SVGAGI. Clones were read by immunoSEQ multiplex PCR, and TCRdb kept only the in-frame ones, dropping some. Of some 2,000,000 clones in the sample, 90% to 97% are singletons; the top ten hold roughly 0.13%. The rearrangement links TRBV6-5 to TRBJ2-7; the D gene is possibly TRBD1 (6 bases). The sequence was obtained from a man aged 18 to 30 in good health. What was sequenced was naive CD4+ T cells sorted from blood. Subset in this sample: CD45RA+ positively selected. The CDR3 region is CASRRTQGPYEQYF. The CDR3 DNA is TGTGCCAGCAGACGTACCCAGGGGCCCTACGAGCAGTACTTC.